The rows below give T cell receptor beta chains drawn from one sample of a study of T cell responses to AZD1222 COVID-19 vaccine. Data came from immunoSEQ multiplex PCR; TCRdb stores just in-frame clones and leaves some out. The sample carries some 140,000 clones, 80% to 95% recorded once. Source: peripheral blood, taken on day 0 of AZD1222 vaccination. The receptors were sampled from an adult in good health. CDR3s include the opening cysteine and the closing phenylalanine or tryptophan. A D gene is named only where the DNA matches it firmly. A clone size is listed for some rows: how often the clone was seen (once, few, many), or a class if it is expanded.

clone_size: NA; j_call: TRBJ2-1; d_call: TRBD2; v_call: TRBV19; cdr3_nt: TGTGCCAGTAGTATAGCCACTAGCGGGAAAATAAATGAGCAGTTCTTC; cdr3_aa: CASSIATSGKINEQFF
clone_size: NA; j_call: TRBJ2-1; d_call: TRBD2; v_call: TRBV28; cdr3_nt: TGTGCCAGCATCCCGGTCAGCGGGAGGGACCACTACAATGAGCAGTTCTTC; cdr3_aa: CASIPVSGRDHYNEQFF
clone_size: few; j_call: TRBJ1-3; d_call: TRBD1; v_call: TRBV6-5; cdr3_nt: TGTGCCACCTACGTAGACAGGGTCGGAAACACCATATATTTT; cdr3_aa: CATYVDRVGNTIYF
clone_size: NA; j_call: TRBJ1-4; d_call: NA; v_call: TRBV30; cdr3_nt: TGTGCCTTCCTATTGGGAAAACTGTTTTTT; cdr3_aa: CAFLLGKLFF
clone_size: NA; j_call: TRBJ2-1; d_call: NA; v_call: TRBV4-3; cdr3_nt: TGCGCCAGCAGCCAAGGGCGCGGGTCCTACAATGAGCAGTTCTTC; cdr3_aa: CASSQGRGSYNEQFF
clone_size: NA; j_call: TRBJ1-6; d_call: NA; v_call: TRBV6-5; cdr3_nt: TGTGCCAGCAGTTACTCTTTCTCACCCCTCCACTTT; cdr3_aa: CASSYSFSPLHF
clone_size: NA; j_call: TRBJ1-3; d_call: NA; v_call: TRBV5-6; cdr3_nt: TGTGCCAGCAGTTACCCGGTGGAGTCTGGAAACACCATATATTTT; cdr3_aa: CASSYPVESGNTIYF
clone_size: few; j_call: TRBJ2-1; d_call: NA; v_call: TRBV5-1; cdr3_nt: TGCGCCAGCAGCGGGGGTCTAGCTGACAATGAGCAGTTCTTC; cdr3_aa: CASSGGLADNEQFF
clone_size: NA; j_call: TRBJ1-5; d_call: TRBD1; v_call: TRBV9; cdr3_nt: TGTGCCAGCACCCCCGGGACAGGGCGTAATCAGCCCCAGCATTTT; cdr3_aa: CASTPGTGRNQPQHF
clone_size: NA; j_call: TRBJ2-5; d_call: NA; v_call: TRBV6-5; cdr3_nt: TGTGCCAGCAGTTACATGGATACCGGGGAGACCCAGTACTTC; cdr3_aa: CASSYMDTGETQYF
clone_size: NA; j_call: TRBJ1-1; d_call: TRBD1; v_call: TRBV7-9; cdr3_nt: TGTGCCAGCAGCCTATCCACCCAGGGGGCTGTCACTGAAGCTTTCTTT; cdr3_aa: CASSLSTQGAVTEAFF
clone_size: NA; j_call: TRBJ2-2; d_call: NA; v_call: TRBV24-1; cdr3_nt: TGTGCCACCAGTGATCCCACAGACCCTGAAGGCACCGGGGAGCTGTTTTTT; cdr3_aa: CATSDPTDPEGTGELFF
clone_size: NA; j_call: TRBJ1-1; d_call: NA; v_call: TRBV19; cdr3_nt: TGTGCCAGTAGTATGGGAGGCACGCTGACCCTTTCCACTGAAGCTTTCTTT; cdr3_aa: CASSMGGTLTLSTEAFF
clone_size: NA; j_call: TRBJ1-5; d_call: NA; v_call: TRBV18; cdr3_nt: TGTGCCAGCTCACCCTCCCAGGGGAATAGCAATCAGCCCCAGCATTTT; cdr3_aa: CASSPSQGNSNQPQHF
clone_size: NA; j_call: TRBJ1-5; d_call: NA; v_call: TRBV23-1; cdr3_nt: TGCGCCAGCAGTCAATCTAGGGCAGGGAGCCGATTTCGACCCCAGCATTTT; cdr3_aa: CASSQSRAGSRFRPQHF
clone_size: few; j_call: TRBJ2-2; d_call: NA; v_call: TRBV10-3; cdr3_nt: TGTGCCATCAGTCCTCCGGCAAACACCGGGGAGCTGTTTTTT; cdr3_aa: CAISPPANTGELFF
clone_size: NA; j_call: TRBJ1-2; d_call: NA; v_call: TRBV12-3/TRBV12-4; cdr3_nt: TGTGCCAGCAGTTTACCCCGGGGTTATGGCTACACCTTC; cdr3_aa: CASSLPRGYGYTF
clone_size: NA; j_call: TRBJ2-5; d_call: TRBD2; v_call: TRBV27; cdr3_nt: TGTGCCAGCAGTTGGACTAGCGGGAGGAGGGAGACCCAGTACTTC; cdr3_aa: CASSWTSGRRETQYF
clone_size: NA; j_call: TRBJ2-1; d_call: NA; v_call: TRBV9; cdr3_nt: TGTGCCAGCAGCCCCCGGGGCTCCCCCTACAATGAGCAGTTCTTC; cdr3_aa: CASSPRGSPYNEQFF
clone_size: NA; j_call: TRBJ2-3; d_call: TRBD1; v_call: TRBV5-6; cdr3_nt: TGTGCCAGCAGCTTGCCTGGGACAGGGAGCACAGATACGCAGTATTTT; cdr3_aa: CASSLPGTGSTDTQYF
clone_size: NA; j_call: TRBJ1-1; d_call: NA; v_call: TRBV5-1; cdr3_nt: TGCGCCAGCAGTTATCAGGGGATCACTGAAGCTTTCTTT; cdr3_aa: CASSYQGITEAFF
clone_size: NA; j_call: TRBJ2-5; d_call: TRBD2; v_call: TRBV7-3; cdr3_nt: TGTGCCAGCAGCCAAGGGACTAGGGGTGAGACCCAGTACTTC; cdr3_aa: CASSQGTRGETQYF
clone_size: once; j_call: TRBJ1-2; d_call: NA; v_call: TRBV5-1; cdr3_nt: TGCGCCAGCAGCTTGAACGGATCTCCCAACTATGGCTACACCTTC; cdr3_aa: CASSLNGSPNYGYTF
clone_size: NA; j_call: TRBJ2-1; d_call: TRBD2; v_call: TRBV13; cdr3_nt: TGTGCCAGCAGCTTAGTCCGCCCTAGCGGGAGGATCAGTCAAAGAGGACCCTACAATGAGCAGTTCTTC; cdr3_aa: CASSLVRPSGRISQRGPYNEQFF
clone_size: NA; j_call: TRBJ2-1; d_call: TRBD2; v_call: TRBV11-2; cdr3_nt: TGTGCCAGCAGCCTCTATCCCCCCTCTAGCGGGGGGAACAATGAGCAGTTCTTC; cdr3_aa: CASSLYPPSSGGNNEQFF
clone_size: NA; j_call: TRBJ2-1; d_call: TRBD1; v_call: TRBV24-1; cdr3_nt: TGTGCCACCAGTGATTTGCCGGGACAGGGACCTCCCCCCTACTACAATGAGCAGTTCTTC; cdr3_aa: CATSDLPGQGPPPYYNEQFF
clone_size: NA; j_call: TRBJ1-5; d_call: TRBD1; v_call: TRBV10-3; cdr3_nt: TGTGCCATCAGATCGCAGGGGGGCAATCAGCCCCAGCATTTT; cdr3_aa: CAIRSQGGNQPQHF
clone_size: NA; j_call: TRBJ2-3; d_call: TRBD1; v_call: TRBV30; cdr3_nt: TGTGCCTGGAGACCACAGGGGACAGATACGCAGTATTTT; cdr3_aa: CAWRPQGTDTQYF
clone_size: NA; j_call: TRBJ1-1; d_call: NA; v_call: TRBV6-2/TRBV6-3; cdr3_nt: TGTGCCAGCAGCCCGGGAGGCCCCCCGAACACTGAAGCTTTCTTT; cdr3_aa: CASSPGGPPNTEAFF
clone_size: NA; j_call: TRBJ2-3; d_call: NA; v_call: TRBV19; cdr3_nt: TGTGCCAGTAGTATAGCGGATGTATTGACAGATACGCAGTATTTT; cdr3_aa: CASSIADVLTDTQYF
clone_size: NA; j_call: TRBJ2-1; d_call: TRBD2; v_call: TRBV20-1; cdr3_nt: TGCAGTGCTAGTTCCGGACTAGCGGGAGTTCGGTCTCGAAATGAGCAGTTCTTC; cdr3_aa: CSASSGLAGVRSRNEQFF
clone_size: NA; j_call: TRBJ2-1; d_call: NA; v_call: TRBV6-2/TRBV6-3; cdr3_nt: TGTGCCAGCAGTTACAGTGGAGGGGCCAATAGGGCCAATGAGCAGTTCTTC; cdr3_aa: CASSYSGGANRANEQFF
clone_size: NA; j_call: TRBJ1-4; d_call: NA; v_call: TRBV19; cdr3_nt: TGTGCCAGTAGTATAAGAGGCCTTAATGAAAAACTGTTTTTT; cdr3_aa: CASSIRGLNEKLFF
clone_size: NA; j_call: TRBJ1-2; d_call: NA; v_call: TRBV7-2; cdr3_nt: TGTGCCAGCACCACAGGGTCCTATGGCTACACCTTC; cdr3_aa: CASTTGSYGYTF
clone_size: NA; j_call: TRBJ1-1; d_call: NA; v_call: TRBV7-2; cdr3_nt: TGTGCCAGCAGCCTACTCTTAGAAGCTTTCTTT; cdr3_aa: CASSLLLEAFF
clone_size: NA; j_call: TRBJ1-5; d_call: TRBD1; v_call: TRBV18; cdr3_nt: TGTGCCAGCTCAAATACAGGGGATCGGGTCATGGCCCAGCATTTT; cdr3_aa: CASSNTGDRVMAQHF
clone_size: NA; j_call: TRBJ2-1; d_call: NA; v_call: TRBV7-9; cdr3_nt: TGTGCCAGCAGCCTAGGAAATGAGCAGTTCTTC; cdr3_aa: CASSLGNEQFF
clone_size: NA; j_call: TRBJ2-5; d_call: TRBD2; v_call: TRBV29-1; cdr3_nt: TGCAGCGTTGAAGAGGGAGGGTTGGAGACCCAGTACTTC; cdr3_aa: CSVEEGGLETQYF
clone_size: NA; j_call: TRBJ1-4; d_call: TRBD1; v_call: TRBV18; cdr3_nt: TGTGCCAGCTCACCAAGGATGCAGGGGGACACTAATGAAAAACTGTTTTTT; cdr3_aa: CASSPRMQGDTNEKLFF
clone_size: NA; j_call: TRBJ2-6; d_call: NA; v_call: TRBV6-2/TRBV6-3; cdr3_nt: TGTGCCAGCAGTTACAGCCACTCTGGGGCCAACGTCCTGACTTTC; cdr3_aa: CASSYSHSGANVLTF
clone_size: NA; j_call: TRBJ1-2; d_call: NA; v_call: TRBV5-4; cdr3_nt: TGTGCCAGCAGCTTAGGGATCGACCACACCATTTATGGCTACACCTTC; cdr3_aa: CASSLGIDHTIYGYTF
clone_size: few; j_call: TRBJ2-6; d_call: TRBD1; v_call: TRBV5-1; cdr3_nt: TGCGCCAGCAGCGAAATGGACAGGGGACCTGGGTCCGCCAACGTCCTGACTTTC; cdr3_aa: CASSEMDRGPGSANVLTF
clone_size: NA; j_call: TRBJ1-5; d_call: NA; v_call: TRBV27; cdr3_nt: TGTGCCAGCAGTTTATCTAGAAATCAGCCCCAGCATTTT; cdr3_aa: CASSLSRNQPQHF
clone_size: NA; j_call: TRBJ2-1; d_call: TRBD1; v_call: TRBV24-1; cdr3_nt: TGTGCCACCAGTGACTCTGGACAGGGATCTTACAATGAGCAGTTCTTC; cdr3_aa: CATSDSGQGSYNEQFF
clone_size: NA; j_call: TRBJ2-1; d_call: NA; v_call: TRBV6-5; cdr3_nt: TGTGCCAGCAGAGAGAGCGCGAGCTCCTACAATGAGCAGTTCTTC; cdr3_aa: CASRESASSYNEQFF
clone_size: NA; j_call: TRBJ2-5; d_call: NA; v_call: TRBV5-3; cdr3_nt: TGTGCCCCCAGGTACGGCAGATCTTACCAAGAGACCCAGTACTTC; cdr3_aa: CAPRYGRSYQETQYF
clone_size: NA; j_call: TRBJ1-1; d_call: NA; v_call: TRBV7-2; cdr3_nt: TGTGCCAGCAGCTCACCCTTGCCCGGGGGGGCGAGAGCTTTCTTT; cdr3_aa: CASSSPLPGGARAFF
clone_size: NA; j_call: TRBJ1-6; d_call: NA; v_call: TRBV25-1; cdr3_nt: TGTGCCAGCAGTGAATTCGGAAGCTCCTATAATTCACCCCTCCACTTT; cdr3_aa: CASSEFGSSYNSPLHF
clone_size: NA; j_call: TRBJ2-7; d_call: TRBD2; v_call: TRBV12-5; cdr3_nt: TGTGCTAGTGGTTTCACCCAAGGCGGACTAGCGTCTAGCTCCTACGAGCAGTACTTC; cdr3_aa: CASGFTQGGLASSSYEQYF
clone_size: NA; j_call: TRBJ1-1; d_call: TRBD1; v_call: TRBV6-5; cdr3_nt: TGTGCCAGCAGGCCGGGACAGGTTTACACTGAAGCTTTCTTT; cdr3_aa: CASRPGQVYTEAFF
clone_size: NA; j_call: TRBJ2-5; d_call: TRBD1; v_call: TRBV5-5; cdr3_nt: TGTGCCAGCAGCTTGCGGACAGGGGCCGAAGAGACCCAGTACTTC; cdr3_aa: CASSLRTGAEETQYF
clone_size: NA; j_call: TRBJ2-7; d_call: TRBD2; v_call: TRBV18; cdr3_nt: TGTGCCAGCTCTCCTTCTAGCGGAAGCTACGAGCAGTACTTC; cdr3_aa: CASSPSSGSYEQYF
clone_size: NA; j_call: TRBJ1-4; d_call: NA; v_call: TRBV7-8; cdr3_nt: TGTGCCAGCAGCTTAACCGGGGCTGCAGAAAAACTGTTTTTT; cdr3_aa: CASSLTGAAEKLFF
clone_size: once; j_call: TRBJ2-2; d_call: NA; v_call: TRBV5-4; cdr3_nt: TGTGCCAGCAGCGCCACACGGGAAACCGGGGAGCTGTTTTTT; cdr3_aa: CASSATRETGELFF
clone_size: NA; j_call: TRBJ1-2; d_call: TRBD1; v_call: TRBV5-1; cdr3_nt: TGCGCCAGCACCGATGTAAGGACAGGGATGGTCTATGGCTACACCTTC; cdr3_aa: CASTDVRTGMVYGYTF
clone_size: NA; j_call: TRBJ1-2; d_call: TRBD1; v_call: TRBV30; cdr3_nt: TGTGCCTGGAGTGAGGACAGGGATTATGGCTACACCTTC; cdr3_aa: CAWSEDRDYGYTF
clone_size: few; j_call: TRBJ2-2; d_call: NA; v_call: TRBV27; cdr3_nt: TGTGCCAGCAGTCCACAGGGCGAGGAGCTGTTTTTT; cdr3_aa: CASSPQGEELFF
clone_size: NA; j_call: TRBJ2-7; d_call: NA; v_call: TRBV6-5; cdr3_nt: TGTGCCAGCAGTAACTCGCAGGGTTCCTACGAGCAGTACTTC; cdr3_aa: CASSNSQGSYEQYF